The entry that follows covers one T cell receptor (beta chain) sequence. The antigen is undetermined. This same CDR3 is encoded by further DNA sequences in the sample. The sample belongs to a study of shared clonotypes between healthy human individuals. Background on the study: CD8 memory received one plate per donor, CD8 naive two, CD4 memory three and CD4 naive three. Study-level points and caveats: Only blood samples were collected, and tissue repertoires likely differ. Memory subsets generally showed lower estimated richness than naive subsets. Owing to a small donor count, the genetic and exposure-history diversity represented was limited.

Repertoires were generated with immunoSEQ multiplex PCR, while TCRdb's copy carries only in-frame clones and drops some. This table holds about 340,000 clones, 73% found once. Sequencing was performed on memory CD4+ T cells sorted from blood. Described subset: CD45RA-negative fraction. The sequence was collected from a man younger than 45 in good health.

The CDR3 region has the DNA TGTGCCAGCAGTTCCCCCACTAGCGGAGATCAAGAGACCCAGTACTTC. Translating gives CASSSPTSGDQETQYF. The chain joins TRBV28 to TRBJ2-5, with 8 nucleotides matching TRBD2. Trimming cost V 4 bases and J 2 bases; bases outside gene matches: 9. This CDR3 contains 16 residues. Germline V CDR1 and CDR2: MDHEN, SYDVKM.